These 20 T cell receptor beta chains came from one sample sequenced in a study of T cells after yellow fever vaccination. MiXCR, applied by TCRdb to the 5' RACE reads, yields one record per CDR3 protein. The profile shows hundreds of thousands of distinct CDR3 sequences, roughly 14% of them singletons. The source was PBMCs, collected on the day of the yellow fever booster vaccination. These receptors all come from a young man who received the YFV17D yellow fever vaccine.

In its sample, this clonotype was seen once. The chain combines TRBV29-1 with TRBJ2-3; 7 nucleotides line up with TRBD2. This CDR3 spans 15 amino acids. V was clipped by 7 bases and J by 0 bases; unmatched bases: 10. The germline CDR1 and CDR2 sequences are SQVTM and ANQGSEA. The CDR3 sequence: CSAAVGRESTDTQYF. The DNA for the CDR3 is TGCAGCGCCGCGGTGGGGCGGGAGAGCACAGATACGCAGTATTTT.

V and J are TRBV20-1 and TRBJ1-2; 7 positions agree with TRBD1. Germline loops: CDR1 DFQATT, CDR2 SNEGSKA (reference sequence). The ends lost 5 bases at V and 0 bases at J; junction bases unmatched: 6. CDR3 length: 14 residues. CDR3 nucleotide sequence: TGCAGTGCTCGGGACAGCGCAGCTAACTATGGCTACACCTTC. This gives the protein CSARDSAANYGYTF.

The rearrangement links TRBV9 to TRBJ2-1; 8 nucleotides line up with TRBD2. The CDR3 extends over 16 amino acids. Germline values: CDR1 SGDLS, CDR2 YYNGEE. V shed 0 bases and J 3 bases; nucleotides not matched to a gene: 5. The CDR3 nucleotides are TGTGCCAGCAGCGTAGGAAGTAGCGGGATCTACAATGAGCAGTTCTTC. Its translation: CASSVGSSGIYNEQFF.

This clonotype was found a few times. The CDR3 is CASSLKAGGALSNEQFF. CDR3 nucleotides: TGTGCCAGCAGCTTAAAGGCGGGAGGGGCCCTCTCCAATGAGCAGTTCTTC. J is TRBJ2-1 and V is TRBV7-2, with TRBD2 matching 9 bases. In germline, CDR1 is SGHTA, CDR2 FQGNSA. J was trimmed by 6 bases and V by 2 bases; bases with no gene match: 11. This CDR3 is 17 amino acids long. Drawing the rest from reference TRBV7-2 and TRBJ2-1, the complete variable domain is GAGVSQSPSNKVTEKGKDVELRCDPISGHTALYWYRQSLGQGLEFLIYFQGNSAPDKSGLPSDRFSAERTGGSVSTLTIQRTQQEDSAVYLCASSLKAGGALSNEQFFGPGTRLTVL.

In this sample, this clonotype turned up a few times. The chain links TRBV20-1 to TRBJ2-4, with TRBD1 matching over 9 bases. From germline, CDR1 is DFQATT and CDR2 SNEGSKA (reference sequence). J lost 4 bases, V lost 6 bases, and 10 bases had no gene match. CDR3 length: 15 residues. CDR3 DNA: TGCAGTGCAACGGACAGGGGAAGTGGGAAAAACATTCAGTACTTC. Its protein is CSATDRGSGKNIQYF.

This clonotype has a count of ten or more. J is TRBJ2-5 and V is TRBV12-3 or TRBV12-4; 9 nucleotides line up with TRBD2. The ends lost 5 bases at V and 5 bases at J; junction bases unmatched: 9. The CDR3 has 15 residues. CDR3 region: CASSPRLAELETQYF. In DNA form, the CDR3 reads TGTGCCAGCAGTCCGCGACTAGCGGAGCTCGAGACCCAGTACTTC.

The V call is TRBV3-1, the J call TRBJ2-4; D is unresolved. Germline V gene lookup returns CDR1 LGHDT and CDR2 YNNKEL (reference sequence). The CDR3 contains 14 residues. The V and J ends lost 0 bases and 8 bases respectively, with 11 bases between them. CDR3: CASSQDLVEDIQYF. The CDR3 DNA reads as TGTGCCAGCAGCCAAGATCTTGTAGAGGACATTCAGTACTTC.

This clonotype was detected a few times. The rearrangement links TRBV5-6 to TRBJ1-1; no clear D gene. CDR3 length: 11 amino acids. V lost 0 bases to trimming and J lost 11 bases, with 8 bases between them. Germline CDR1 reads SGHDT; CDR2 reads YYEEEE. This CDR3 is CASSLAGMAFF. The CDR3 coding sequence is TGTGCCAGCAGCTTGGCGGGGATGGCTTTCTTT.

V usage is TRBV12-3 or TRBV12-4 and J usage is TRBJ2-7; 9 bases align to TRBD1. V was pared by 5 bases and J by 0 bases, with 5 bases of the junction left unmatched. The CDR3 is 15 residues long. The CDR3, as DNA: TGTGCCAGCAGTGTATCGACAGGGGGCTCCTACGAGCAGTACTTC. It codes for CASSVSTGGSYEQYF.

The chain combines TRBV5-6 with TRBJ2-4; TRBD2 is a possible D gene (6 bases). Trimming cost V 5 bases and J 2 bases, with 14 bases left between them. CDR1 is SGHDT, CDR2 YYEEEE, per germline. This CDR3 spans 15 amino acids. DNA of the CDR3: TGTGCCAGCAGTTTTGGAGGAGGGACCAAAAACATTCAGTACTTC. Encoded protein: CASSFGGGTKNIQYF.

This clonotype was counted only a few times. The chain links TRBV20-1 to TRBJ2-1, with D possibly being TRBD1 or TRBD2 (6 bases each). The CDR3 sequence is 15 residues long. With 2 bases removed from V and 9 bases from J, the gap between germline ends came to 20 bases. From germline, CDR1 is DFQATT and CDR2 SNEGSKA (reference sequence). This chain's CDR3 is CSARKTPGASVEQFF. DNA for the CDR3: TGCAGTGCTAGAAAAACTCCGGGGGCTAGCGTTGAGCAGTTCTTC.

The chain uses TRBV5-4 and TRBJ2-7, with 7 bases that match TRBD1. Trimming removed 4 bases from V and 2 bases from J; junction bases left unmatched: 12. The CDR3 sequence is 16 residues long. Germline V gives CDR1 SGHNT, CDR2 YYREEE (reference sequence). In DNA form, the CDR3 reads TGTGCCAGCAGCACCCCCGCTACAGGGGCCCCCTACGAGCAGTACTTC. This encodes CASSTPATGAPYEQYF.

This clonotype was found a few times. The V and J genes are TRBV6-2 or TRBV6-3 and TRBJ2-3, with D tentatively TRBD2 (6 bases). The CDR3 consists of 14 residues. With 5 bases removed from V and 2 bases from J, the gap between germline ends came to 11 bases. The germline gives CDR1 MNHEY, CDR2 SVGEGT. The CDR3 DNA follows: TGTGCCAGCAGTCGACTAGGGTACACAGATACGCAGTATTTT. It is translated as CASSRLGYTDTQYF.

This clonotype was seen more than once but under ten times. CDR3 sequence (DNA): TGTGCCAGCAGCTCGGGACAGAATAATTCACCCCTCCACTTT. Translating gives CASSSGQNNSPLHF. The rearrangement joins TRBV5-4 to TRBJ1-6; 7 bases are shared with TRBD1. Germline V lookup: CDR1 SGHNT, CDR2 YYREEE (reference sequence). V gave up 3 bases and J gave up 5 bases; unmatched junction bases: 2. CDR3 length: 14 residues.

The CDR3 here is CAISEWQGGNQPQHF. The CDR3 DNA sequence: TGTGCCATCAGTGAGTGGCAGGGCGGCAATCAGCCCCAGCATTTT. The V gene is TRBV10-3, the J gene TRBJ1-5; tentative D call: TRBD1 (5 bases). CDR1 and CDR2 from the germline V gene are ENHRY and SYGVKD. The CDR3 runs 15 residues. V lost 1 base and J 2 bases, leaving 9 bases between the germline ends.

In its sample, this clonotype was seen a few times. The CDR3 sequence is CASSYAGSIGELFF. The CDR3 DNA sequence: TGTGCCAGCAGTTACGCCGGTAGCATCGGGGAGCTGTTTTTT. The rearrangement links TRBV6-2 or TRBV6-3 to TRBJ2-2; D gene unclear. This CDR3 contains 14 residues. The V end lost 2 bases, the J end lost 7 bases, and 11 bases lay between the germline ends. Germline V gene lookup returns CDR1 MNHEY and CDR2 SVGEGT.

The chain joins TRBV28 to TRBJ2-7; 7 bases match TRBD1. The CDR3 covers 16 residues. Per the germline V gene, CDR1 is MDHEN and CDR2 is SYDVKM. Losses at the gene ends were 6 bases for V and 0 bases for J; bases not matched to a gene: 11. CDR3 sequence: CASSYPGQEDSYEQYF. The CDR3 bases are TGTGCCAGCAGCTACCCTGGACAGGAGGACTCCTACGAGCAGTACTTC.

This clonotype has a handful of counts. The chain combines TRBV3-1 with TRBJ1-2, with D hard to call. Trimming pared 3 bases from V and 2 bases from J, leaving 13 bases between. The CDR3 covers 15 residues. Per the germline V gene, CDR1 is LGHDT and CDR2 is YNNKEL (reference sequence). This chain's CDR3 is CASSHRRTVNYGYTF. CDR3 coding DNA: TGTGCCAGCAGCCACAGACGGACGGTCAACTATGGCTACACCTTC. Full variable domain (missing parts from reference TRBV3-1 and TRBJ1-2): DTAVSQTPKYLVTQMGNDKSIKCEQNLGHDTMYWYKQDSKKFLKIMFSYNNKELIINETVPNRFSPKSPDKAHLNLHINSLELGDSAVYFCASSHRRTVNYGYTFGSGTRLTVV.

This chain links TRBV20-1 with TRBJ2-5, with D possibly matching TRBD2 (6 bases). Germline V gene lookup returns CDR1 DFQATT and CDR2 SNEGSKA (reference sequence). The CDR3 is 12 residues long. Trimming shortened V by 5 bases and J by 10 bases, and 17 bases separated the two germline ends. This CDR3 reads CSAPTRRGVQYF. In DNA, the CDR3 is TGCAGTGCTCCGACCCGGCGCGGGGTCCAGTACTTC.

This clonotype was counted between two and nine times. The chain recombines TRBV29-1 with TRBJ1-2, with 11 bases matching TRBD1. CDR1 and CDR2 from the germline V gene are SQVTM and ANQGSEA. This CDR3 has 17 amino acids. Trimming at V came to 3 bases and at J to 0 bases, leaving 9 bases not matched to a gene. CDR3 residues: CSVDPDRGRPSNYGYTF. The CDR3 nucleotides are TGCAGCGTTGACCCGGACAGGGGGCGGCCCTCTAACTATGGCTACACCTTC.